The 25 T cell receptor beta chains given below trace back to one sample, sequenced in a study of technical replicates of blood from several donors. Generated by immunoSEQ multiplex PCR, the TCRdb table keeps only in-frame clones and is missing some. The data contain around 84,000 clones, around 97% of them singletons. The specimen sequenced was T cells isolated from PBMCs. The receptor source for this set is a human donor in good health.

V and J are TRBV5-1 and TRBJ2-3; the D gene is possibly TRBD1 (6 bases). Germline lookup yields CDR1 SGHRS and CDR2 YFSETQ. The CDR3 totals 18 residues. The V end was cut by 3 bases, the J end by 6 bases, with 26 bases between. This CDR3 reads CASSSGNVGDTLGDTQYF. CDR3 nucleotide sequence: TGCGCCAGCAGCTCGGGGAATGTTGGGGACACCCTCGGGGATACGCAGTATTTT.

J is TRBJ1-1 and V is TRBV6-6, with D unclear. CDR3 length: 11 residues. V dropped 9 bases and J dropped 1 base, with 6 bases sitting between them. Per the germline V gene, CDR1 is MNHNY and CDR2 is SVGAGI (reference sequence). The CDR3, as DNA: TGTGCCAGTTATAGGAACACTGAAGCTTTCTTT. It specifies CASYRNTEAFF.

The genes are TRBV28 and TRBJ2-7; D unresolved. V was pared by 4 bases and J by 3 bases, with 16 bases between. Germline values: CDR1 MDHEN, CDR2 SYDVKM. This CDR3 has 15 residues. The CDR3 spells CASSSSGMLNYEQYF. Here the CDR3 DNA reads TGTGCCAGCAGTTCATCAGGTATGCTGAACTACGAGCAGTACTTC.

The chain couples TRBV5-1 to TRBJ2-3; a possible D gene is TRBD2 (6 bases). V was pared by 0 bases and J by 0 bases, with 11 bases between. This CDR3 spans 16 amino acids. Per the germline V gene, CDR1 is SGHRS and CDR2 is YFSETQ. For the CDR3, the DNA is TGCGCCAGCAGCTTGGGCGGGGCCTCTAGCACAGATACGCAGTATTTT. Residues: CASSLGGASSTDTQYF.

The chain joins TRBV30 to TRBJ1-2; 9 bases fit TRBD1. Per germline, CDR1 GTSNPN and CDR2 SVGIG (reference sequence). This CDR3 has 13 amino acids. Germline trimming cut 3 bases from V and 8 bases from J; bases unmatched to any gene: 7. The CDR3 DNA sequence: TGTGCCTGGAGAAGAACAGGGGGCTGGGGCTACACCTTC. It codes for CAWRRTGGWGYTF.

The V call is TRBV30, the J call TRBJ2-1; TRBD1 matches 7 bases. Germline V gives CDR1 GTSNPN, CDR2 SVGIG (reference sequence). The CDR3 has 12 amino acids. The V segment lost 3 bases and the J segment 15 bases; nucleotides outside the gene matches: 11. CDR3: CAWRGTGEPGFF. The CDR3, as DNA: TGTGCCTGGAGAGGCACAGGGGAACCTGGGTTCTTC.

The rearrangement joins TRBV7-8 to TRBJ2-1, with 9 bases fitting TRBD2. V shed 2 bases, J shed 4 bases, and the junction held 12 bases outside the gene matches. Germline values: CDR1 SGHVS, CDR2 FQNEAQ. The CDR3 runs to 18 residues. CDR3 nucleotides: TGTGCCAGCAGCTTACGAAGCATACTAGCGGGTTGGTACAATGAGCAGTTCTTC. It encodes CASSLRSILAGWYNEQFF.

The chain joins TRBV4-1 to TRBJ1-2; D gene unclear. CDR1 MGHRA and CDR2 YSYEKL come from the germline V gene. V was trimmed by 1 base and J by 4 bases, leaving 22 bases between them. CDR3 size: 18 residues. CDR3 DNA sequence: TGCGCCAGCAGCCAAGTTTTCTCACGTTCGGTAGCGGTCTATGGCTACACCTTC. It yields the protein CASSQVFSRSVAVYGYTF.

The rearrangement joins TRBV28 to TRBJ2-7; 11 bases are shared with TRBD2. Trimming cost V 5 bases and J 3 bases; bases outside gene matches: 9. This CDR3 is 16 amino acids long. Germline CDR1 is MDHEN and CDR2 is SYDVKM. In nucleotides, the CDR3 is TGTGCCAGCAGTCCCGGATCCCTAGCGGGAGGCTACGAGCAGTACTTC. As protein: CASSPGSLAGGYEQYF.

V gene TRBV7-2 combines with J gene TRBJ2-3; weak D call: TRBD1 (6 bases). The V gene lost 5 bases and the J gene lost 9 bases, with 15 bases spanning the gap. The CDR3 is 13 residues long. Germline V CDR1 and CDR2: SGHTA, FQGNSA. The CDR3, as DNA: TGTGCCAGCAGCCCCTTGGGGGCAGGCACGCAGTATTTT. It is translated as CASSPLGAGTQYF.

The CDR3 DNA follows: TGTGCCAGTGGAAGAAACAGGTATTCTCGTGAAAAACTGTTTTTT. Encoded protein: CASGRNRYSREKLFF. The rearrangement links TRBV19 to TRBJ1-4; weak D call: TRBD1 (5 bases). Trimming pared 8 bases from V and 7 bases from J, leaving 20 bases between. There are 15 residues in the CDR3. Germline-derived CDR1 and CDR2 are LNHDA and SQIVND (reference sequence).

V gene TRBV28 combines with J gene TRBJ2-7, with a weak D call TRBD1 (6 bases). V was cut by 7 bases and J by 4 bases, with 14 bases left in between. Germline lookup yields CDR1 MDHEN and CDR2 SYDVKM. The CDR3 loop spans 13 amino acids. The CDR3 loop is CASTPVGAYEQYF. The CDR3 nucleotides are TGTGCCAGCACCCCGGTGGGGGCTTACGAGCAGTACTTC. Drawing the rest from reference TRBV28 and TRBJ2-7, the complete variable domain is DVKVTQSSRYLVKRTGEKVFLECVQDMDHENMFWYRQDPGLGLRLIYFSYDVKMKEKGDIPEGYSVSREKKERFSLILESASTNQTSMYLCASTPVGAYEQYFGPGTRLTVT.

The V and J genes are TRBV4-1 and TRBJ1-5; no firm D call. The CDR3 is 15 amino acids. Trimming stripped 3 bases from V and 3 bases from J, with 12 bases between. Germline CDR1 MGHRA, CDR2 YSYEKL. The CDR3 loop reads CASSHLTGNNQPQHF. Written as DNA, the CDR3 is TGCGCCAGCAGCCACCTGACCGGGAACAATCAGCCCCAGCATTTT.

The chain recombines TRBV5-4 with TRBJ2-7; unclear D gene. The CDR3 extends over 13 amino acids. Per germline, CDR1 SGHNT and CDR2 YYREEE (reference sequence). The germline V and J ends were trimmed by 0 bases and 3 bases, with 7 bases remaining between them. CDR3 residues: CASSLDTIYEQYF. The CDR3 DNA is TGTGCCAGCAGCTTGGACACCATCTACGAGCAGTACTTC.

The rearrangement joins TRBV30 to TRBJ2-5; tentative D call: TRBD2 (7 bases). There are 16 residues in the CDR3. Looked up from germline, CDR1 is GTSNPN and CDR2 is SVGIG (reference sequence). Trimming removed 4 bases from V and 0 bases from J, with 18 bases in between. The CDR3: CAWTPRGGGNQETQYF. In DNA form, the CDR3 reads TGTGCCTGGACCCCTAGGGGGGGTGGAAACCAAGAGACCCAGTACTTC.

The gene calls are TRBV27 and TRBJ2-5; tentatively, D is TRBD2 (6 bases). V lost 2 bases to trimming and J lost 0 bases, with 13 bases between them. In germline, CDR1 is MNHEY, CDR2 SMNVEV (reference sequence). The CDR3 extends over 16 amino acids. The DNA for the CDR3 is TGTGCCAGCAGTTTAACACTAGCAACGTACCAAGAGACCCAGTACTTC. As protein: CASSLTLATYQETQYF.

The genes are TRBV7-6 and TRBJ2-1, with 9 bases matching TRBD1. This CDR3 is built from 15 residues. V was clipped by 4 bases and J by 8 bases; unmatched bases: 9. Germline assignment: CDR1 SGHVS and CDR2 FNYEAQ. This CDR3 reads CASSSGTGPADEQFF. As DNA, the CDR3 is TGTGCCAGCAGCTCGGGGACAGGGCCTGCCGATGAGCAGTTCTTC.

This clone was recorded once. CDR3 sequence (DNA): TGTGCCAGCAGCCCGGGACTAGTGCCAGAGACCCAGTACTTC. Amino acids: CASSPGLVPETQYF. The chain uses TRBV11-3 and TRBJ2-5, with 8 nucleotides matching TRBD2. The germline CDR1 and CDR2 sequences are SGHNT and YENEEA. This CDR3 spans 14 amino acids. Trimming removed 5 bases from V and 4 bases from J; junction bases left unmatched: 6.

The chain links TRBV7-9 to TRBJ2-2; 7 bases align to TRBD1. The germline gives CDR1 SEHNR, CDR2 FQNEAQ (reference sequence). J was trimmed by 1 base and V by 1 base; bases with no gene match: 0. This CDR3 has 15 amino acids. In DNA form, the CDR3 reads TGTGCCAGCAGCTTAGGGACAGGGAACACCGGGGAGCTGTTTTTT. Translation: CASSLGTGNTGELFF.

The rearrangement links TRBV5-1 to TRBJ1-2; 10 nucleotides align to TRBD1. Looked up from germline, CDR1 is SGHRS and CDR2 is YFSETQ. Trimming took 4 bases from V and 4 from J; bases not matched to a gene: 16. The CDR3 is made up of 18 amino acids. The CDR3 loop reads CASSGSTGGDYWSYGYTF. Written as DNA, the CDR3 is TGCGCCAGCAGCGGGTCGACAGGGGGCGATTATTGGTCCTATGGCTACACCTTC.

The chain joins TRBV25-1 to TRBJ1-1; the match to TRBD1 covers 7 bases. Losses at the gene ends were 5 bases for V and 5 bases for J; bases not matched to a gene: 5. The CDR3 is 13 residues long. CDR1 MGHDK and CDR2 SYGVNS come from the germline V gene. The CDR3 is CASSSGGWTEAFF. In DNA form, the CDR3 reads TGTGCCAGCAGTTCAGGGGGGTGGACTGAAGCTTTCTTT. Complete variable domain (other parts from reference TRBV25-1 and TRBJ1-1): EADIYQTPRYLVIGTGKKITLECSQTMGHDKMYWYQQDPGMELHLIHYSYGVNSTEKGDLSSESTVSRIRTEHFPLTLESARPSHTSQYLCASSSGGWTEAFFGQGTRLTVV.

V is TRBV6-1 and J is TRBJ2-2, with 9 bases lining up with TRBD1. The V segment lost 4 bases and the J segment 4 bases; nucleotides outside the gene matches: 4. This CDR3 is built from 15 residues. The germline V gene encodes CDR1 MNHNS and CDR2 SASEGT. CDR3 sequence reads: CASSAGTGFTGELFF. The DNA of the CDR3 is TGTGCCAGCAGTGCAGGGACAGGGTTCACCGGGGAGCTGTTTTTT.

The rearrangement links TRBV28 to TRBJ2-7; no definite D call. V gave up 6 bases and J gave up 6 bases, with 12 bases separating them. Germline V gene sequence: CDR1 MDHEN, CDR2 SYDVKM. The CDR3 runs to 12 residues. CDR3 in amino acids: CASRTPTSEQYF. The CDR3 DNA sequence: TGTGCCAGCAGAACACCCACCTCCGAGCAGTACTTC. Full variable domain (missing parts from reference TRBV28 and TRBJ2-7): DVKVTQSSRYLVKRTGEKVFLECVQDMDHENMFWYRQDPGLGLRLIYFSYDVKMKEKGDIPEGYSVSREKKERFSLILESASTNQTSMYLCASRTPTSEQYFGPGTRLTVT.

This chain connects TRBV2 to TRBJ2-2; 7 nucleotides agree with TRBD1. V lost 4 bases and J lost 1; bases outside the gene matches: 0. CDR1 is SNHLY, CDR2 FYNNEI, per germline. There are 14 residues in the CDR3. CDR3 protein: CASSGTGNTGELFF. The CDR3 coding sequence is TGTGCCAGCAGTGGGACAGGGAACACCGGGGAGCTGTTTTTT.

The chain has TRBV19 and TRBJ1-2; 10 bases map to TRBD1. Germline-derived CDR1 and CDR2 are LNHDA and SQIVND (reference sequence). Unmatched junction bases numbered 7, after V lost 10 bases and J lost 2 bases. The CDR3 consists of 14 residues. The CDR3 loop reads CATERTGGNYGYTF. The CDR3 DNA reads as TGTGCCACTGAACGGACAGGGGGAAACTATGGCTACACCTTC.